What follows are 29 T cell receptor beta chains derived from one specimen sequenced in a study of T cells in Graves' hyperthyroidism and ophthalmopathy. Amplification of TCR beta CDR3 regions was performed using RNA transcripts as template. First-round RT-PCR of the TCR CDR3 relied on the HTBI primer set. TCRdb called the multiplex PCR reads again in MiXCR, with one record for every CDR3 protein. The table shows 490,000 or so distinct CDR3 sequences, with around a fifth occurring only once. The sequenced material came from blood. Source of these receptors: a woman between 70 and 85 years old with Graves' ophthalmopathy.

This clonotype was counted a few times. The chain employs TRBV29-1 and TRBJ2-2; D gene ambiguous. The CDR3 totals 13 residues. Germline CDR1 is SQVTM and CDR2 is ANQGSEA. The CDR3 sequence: CSIGSANTGELFF. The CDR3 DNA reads TGCAGTATAGGAAGCGCGAACACCGGGGAGCTGTTTTTT.

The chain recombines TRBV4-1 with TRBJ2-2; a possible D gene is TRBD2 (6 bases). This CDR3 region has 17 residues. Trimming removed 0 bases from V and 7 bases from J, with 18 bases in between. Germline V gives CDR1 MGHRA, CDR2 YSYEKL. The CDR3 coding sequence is TGCGCCAGCAGCCAAGATAAAGGGAGGTGGAGAGGCGGGGAGCTGTTTTTT. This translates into CASSQDKGRWRGGELFF.

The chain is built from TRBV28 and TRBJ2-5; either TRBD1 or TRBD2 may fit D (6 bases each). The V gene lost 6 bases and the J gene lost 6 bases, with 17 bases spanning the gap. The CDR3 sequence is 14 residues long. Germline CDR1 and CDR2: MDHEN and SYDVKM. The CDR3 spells CASSSGWGAKTQYF. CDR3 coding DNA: TGTGCCAGCAGCTCGGGGTGGGGGGCTAAGACCCAGTACTTC. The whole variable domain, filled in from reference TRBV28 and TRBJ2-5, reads DVKVTQSSRYLVKRTGEKVFLECVQDMDHENMFWYRQDPGLGLRLIYFSYDVKMKEKGDIPEGYSVSREKKERFSLILESASTNQTSMYLCASSSGWGAKTQYFGPGTRLLVL.

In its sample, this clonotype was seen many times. CDR3 sequence: CAHTRVAETQYF. The DNA for the CDR3 is TGTGCCCATACAAGGGTTGCAGAGACCCAGTACTTC. The chain is built from TRBV30 and TRBJ2-5, with no clear D. Per germline, CDR1 GTSNPN and CDR2 SVGIG (reference sequence). The length of the CDR3 is 12 residues. The V and J ends lost 8 bases and 4 bases respectively, with 14 bases between them.

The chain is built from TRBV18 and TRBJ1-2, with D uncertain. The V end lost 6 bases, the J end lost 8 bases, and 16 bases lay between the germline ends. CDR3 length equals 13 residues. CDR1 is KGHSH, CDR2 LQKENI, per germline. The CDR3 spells CASSQDGLGGYTF. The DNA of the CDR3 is TGTGCCAGCTCGCAGGACGGACTTGGGGGCTACACCTTC.

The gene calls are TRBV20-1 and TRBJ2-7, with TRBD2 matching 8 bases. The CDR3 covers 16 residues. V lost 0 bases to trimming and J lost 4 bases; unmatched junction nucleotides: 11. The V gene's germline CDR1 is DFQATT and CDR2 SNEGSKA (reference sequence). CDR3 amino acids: CSARDPSGSRVYEQYF. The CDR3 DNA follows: TGCAGTGCTAGAGACCCCAGCGGGAGCAGGGTTTACGAGCAGTACTTC.

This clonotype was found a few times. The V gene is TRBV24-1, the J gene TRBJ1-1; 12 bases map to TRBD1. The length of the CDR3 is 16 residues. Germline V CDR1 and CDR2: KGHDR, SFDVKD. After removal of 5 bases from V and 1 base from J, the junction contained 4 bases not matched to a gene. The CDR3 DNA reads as TGTGCCACCAGTGTGGGGACAGGGGGCCGGAACACTGAAGCTTTCTTT. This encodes CATSVGTGGRNTEAFF.

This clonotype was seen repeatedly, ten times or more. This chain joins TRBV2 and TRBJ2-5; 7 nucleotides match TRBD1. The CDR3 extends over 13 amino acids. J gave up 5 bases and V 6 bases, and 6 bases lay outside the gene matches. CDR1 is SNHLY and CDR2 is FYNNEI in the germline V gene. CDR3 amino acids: CASSRQGLETQYF. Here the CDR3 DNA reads TGTGCCAGCAGCAGACAGGGTCTCGAGACCCAGTACTTC.

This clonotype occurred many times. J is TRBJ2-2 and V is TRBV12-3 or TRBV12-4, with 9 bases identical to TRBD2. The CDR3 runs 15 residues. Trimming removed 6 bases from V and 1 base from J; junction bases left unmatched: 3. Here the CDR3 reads CASSLSGGNTGELFF. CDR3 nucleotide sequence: TGTGCCAGCAGCCTTAGCGGGGGGAACACCGGGGAGCTGTTTTTT.

The DNA for the CDR3 is TGCGCCAGCAGCCTGAGGACAGATAGCAATCAGCCCCAGCATTTT. This gives the protein CASSLRTDSNQPQHF. V usage is TRBV4-3 and J usage is TRBJ1-5, with D perhaps matching TRBD1 (6 bases). This CDR3 has 15 residues. Trimming shortened V by 4 bases and J by 0 bases, and 10 bases separated the two germline ends. Germline V gene data show CDR1 as LGHNA and CDR2 as YSLEER.

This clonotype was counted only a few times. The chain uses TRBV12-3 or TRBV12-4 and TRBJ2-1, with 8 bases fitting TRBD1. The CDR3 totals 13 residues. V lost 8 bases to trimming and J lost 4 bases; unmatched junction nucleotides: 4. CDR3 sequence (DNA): TGTGCCAGCCGGACAGGGAGGTACAATGAGCAGTTCTTC. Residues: CASRTGRYNEQFF.

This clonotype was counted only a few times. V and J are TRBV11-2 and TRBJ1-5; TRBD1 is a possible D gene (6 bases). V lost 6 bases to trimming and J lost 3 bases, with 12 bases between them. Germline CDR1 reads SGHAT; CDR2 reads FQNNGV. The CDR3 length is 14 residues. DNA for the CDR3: TGTGCCAGCAGTCGAGACAGGAACAATCAGCCCCAGCATTTT. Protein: CASSRDRNNQPQHF. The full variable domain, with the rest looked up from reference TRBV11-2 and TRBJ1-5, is EAGVAQSPRYKIIEKRQSVAFWCNPISGHATLYWYQQILGQGPKLLIQFQNNGVVDDSQLPKDRFSAERLKGVDSTLKIQPAKLEDSAVYLCASSRDRNNQPQHFGDGTRLSIL.

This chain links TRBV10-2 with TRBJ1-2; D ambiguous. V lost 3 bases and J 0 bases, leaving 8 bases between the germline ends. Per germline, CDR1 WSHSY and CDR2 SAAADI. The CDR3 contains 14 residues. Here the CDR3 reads CASSEKGSNYGYTF. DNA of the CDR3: TGCGCCAGCAGTGAAAAGGGATCTAACTATGGCTACACCTTC.

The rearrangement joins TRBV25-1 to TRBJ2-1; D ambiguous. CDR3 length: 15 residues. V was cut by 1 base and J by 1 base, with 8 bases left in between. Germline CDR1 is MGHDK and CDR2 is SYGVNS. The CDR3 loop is CASSEFYASYNEQFF. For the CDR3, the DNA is TGTGCCAGCAGTGAATTTTACGCTTCCTACAATGAGCAGTTCTTC.

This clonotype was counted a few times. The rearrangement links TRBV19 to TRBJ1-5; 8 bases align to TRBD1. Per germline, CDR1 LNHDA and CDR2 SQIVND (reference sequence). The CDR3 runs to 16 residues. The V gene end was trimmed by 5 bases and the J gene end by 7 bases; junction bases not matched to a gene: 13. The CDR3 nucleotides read TGTGCCAGTAGTCCTCGGACAGGGTGGGTGAGGCAGCCCCAGCATTTT. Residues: CASSPRTGWVRQPQHF. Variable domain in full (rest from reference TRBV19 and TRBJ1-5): DGGITQSPKYLFRKEGQNVTLSCEQNLNHDAMYWYRQDPGQGLRLIYYSQIVNDFQKGDIAEGYSVSREKKESFPLTVTSAQKNPTAFYLCASSPRTGWVRQPQHFGDGTRLSIL.

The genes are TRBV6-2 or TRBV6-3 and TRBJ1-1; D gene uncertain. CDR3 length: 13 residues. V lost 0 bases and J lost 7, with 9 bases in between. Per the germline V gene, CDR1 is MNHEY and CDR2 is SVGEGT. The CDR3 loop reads CASSYSRRNEAFF. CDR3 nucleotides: TGTGCCAGCAGTTACTCAAGGCGGAATGAAGCTTTCTTT.

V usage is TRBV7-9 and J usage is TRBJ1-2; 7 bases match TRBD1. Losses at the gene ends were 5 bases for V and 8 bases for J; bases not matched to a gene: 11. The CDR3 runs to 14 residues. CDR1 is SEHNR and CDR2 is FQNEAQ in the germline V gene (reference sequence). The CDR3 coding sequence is TGTGCCAGCAGCGCTCAGGGGGTGCTCTGGGGCTACACCTTC. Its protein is CASSAQGVLWGYTF.

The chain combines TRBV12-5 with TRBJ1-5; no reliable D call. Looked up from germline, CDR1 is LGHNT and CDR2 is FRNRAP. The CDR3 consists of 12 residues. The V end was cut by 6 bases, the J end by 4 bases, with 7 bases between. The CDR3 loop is CASGRSNQPQHF. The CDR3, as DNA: TGTGCTAGTGGCCGGAGTAATCAGCCCCAGCATTTT.

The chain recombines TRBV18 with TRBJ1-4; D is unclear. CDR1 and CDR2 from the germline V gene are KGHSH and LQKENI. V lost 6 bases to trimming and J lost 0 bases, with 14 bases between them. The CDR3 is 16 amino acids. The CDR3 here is CASSPGLYATNEKLFF. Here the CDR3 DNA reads TGTGCCAGCTCTCCCGGACTCTATGCAACTAATGAAAAACTGTTTTTT.

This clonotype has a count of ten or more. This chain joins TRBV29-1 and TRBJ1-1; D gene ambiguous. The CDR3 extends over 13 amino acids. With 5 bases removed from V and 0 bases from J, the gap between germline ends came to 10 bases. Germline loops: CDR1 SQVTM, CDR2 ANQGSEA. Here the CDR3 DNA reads TGCAGCGTTTCATCGACACTGAACACTGAAGCTTTCTTT. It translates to CSVSSTLNTEAFF.

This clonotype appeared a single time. The CDR3 spells CAISESGHTQGPQHF. For the CDR3, the DNA is TGTGCCATCAGTGAGTCGGGACATACCCAAGGGCCCCAGCATTTT. The rearrangement links TRBV10-3 to TRBJ1-5; possible D gene TRBD1, 6 bases. This CDR3 is 15 amino acids long. V was clipped by 0 bases and J by 9 bases, with 15 bases between them. CDR1 and CDR2 (germline): ENHRY, SYGVKD.

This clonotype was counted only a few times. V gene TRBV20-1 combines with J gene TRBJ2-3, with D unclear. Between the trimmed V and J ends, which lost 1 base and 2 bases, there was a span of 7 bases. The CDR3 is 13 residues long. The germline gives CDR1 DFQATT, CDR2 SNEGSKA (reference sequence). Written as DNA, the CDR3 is TGCAGTGCTAGAGCGGGCGACACAGATACGCAGTATTTT. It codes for CSARAGDTDTQYF.

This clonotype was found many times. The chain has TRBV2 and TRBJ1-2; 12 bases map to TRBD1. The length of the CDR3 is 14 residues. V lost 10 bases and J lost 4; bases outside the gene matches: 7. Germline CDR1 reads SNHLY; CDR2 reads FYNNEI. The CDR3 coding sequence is TGTGCCATCACAGGGACAGGGGGCGGCTATGGCTACACCTTC. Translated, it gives CAITGTGGGYGYTF.

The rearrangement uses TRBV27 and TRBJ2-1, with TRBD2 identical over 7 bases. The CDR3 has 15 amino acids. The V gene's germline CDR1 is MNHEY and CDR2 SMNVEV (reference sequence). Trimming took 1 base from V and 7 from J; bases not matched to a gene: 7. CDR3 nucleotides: TGTGCCAGCAGTTTATTCGGGACTACCTTAAATGAGCAGTTCTTC. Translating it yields CASSLFGTTLNEQFF.

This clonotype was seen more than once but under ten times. The CDR3 loop is CASSPGQGNYEQYF. In nucleotides, the CDR3 is TGTGCCAGCAGCCCGGGACAGGGGAACTACGAGCAGTACTTC. The rearrangement links TRBV4-2 to TRBJ2-7; the match to TRBD1 covers 10 bases. CDR3 length: 14 amino acids. Germline-derived CDR1 and CDR2 are LGHNA and YNFKEQ. J gave up 3 bases and V 4 bases, and 3 bases lay outside the gene matches.

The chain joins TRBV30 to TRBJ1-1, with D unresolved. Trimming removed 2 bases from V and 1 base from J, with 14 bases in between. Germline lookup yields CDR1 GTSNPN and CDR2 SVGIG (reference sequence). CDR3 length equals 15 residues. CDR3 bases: TGTGCCTGGAGTCCGCGAGCGTCTTCGAACACTGAAGCTTTCTTT. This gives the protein CAWSPRASSNTEAFF.

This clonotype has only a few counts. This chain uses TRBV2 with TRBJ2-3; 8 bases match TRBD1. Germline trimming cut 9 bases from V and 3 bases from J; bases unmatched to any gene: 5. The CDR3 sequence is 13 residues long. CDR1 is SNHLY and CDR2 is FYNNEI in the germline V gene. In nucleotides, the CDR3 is TGTGCCAGGGACAGGGCTTTGACAGATACGCAGTATTTT. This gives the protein CARDRALTDTQYF.

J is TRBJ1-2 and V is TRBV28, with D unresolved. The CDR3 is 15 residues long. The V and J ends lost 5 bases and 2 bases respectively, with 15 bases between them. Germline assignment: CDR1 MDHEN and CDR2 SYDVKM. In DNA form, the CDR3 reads TGTGCCAGCAGTCCTCTAGTAGTTTCCAACTATGGCTACACCTTC. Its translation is CASSPLVVSNYGYTF.

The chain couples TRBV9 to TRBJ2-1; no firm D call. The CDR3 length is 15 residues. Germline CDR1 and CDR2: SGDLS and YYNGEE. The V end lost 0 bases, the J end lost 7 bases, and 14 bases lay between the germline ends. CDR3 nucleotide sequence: TGTGCCAGCAGCGTAGCCCTCGACTTGCAGAATGAGCAGTTCTTC. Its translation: CASSVALDLQNEQFF.